This TCR beta chain was sequenced during a study of blood T cell repertoires in COVID-19. Study context: The origin of the acute and convalescent COVID-19 samples was the United States, Italy and Spain. The analysed material was cDNA or gDNA that came from T cells, B-cell-depleted T cells, or PBMCs.

Method: immunoSEQ multiplex PCR; TCRdb's copy keeps in-frame clones and lacks some. This table holds 150,000 to 200,000 clones, under 80% found once. The V end lost 7 bases, the J end lost 7 bases, and 13 bases lay between the germline ends. The CDR3 runs 13 residues. Germline CDR1 is LNHDA and CDR2 is SQIVND (reference sequence). Sample: PBMCs or T cells enriched from blood (not recorded which). The chain joins TRBV19 to TRBJ1-4; D gene uncertain. The receptor comes from a woman aged 45-60 years with acute COVID-19. CDR3 loop: CASMVESGEKLFF. In DNA, the CDR3 is TGTGCCAGTATGGTGGAGTCGGGTGAAAAACTGTTTTTT.